This record covers a single T cell receptor (beta chain). TEMRA cells underwent FACS enrichment and CD8+ and CD4+ T cells underwent negative isolation. cDNA came from about 0.5 to 1 ug RNA primed by random hexamers. TCRdb re-called the immunoSEQ multiplex PCR reads with MiXCR, one entry per CDR3 protein. Of approximately 77,000 distinct CDR3 sequences in the sample, about 93% were seen once. This record comes from a study of CD8 T cells in Susac syndrome. Germline lookup yields CDR1 SGHDT and CDR2 YYEEEE. This CDR3 has 15 residues. Trimming took 4 bases from V and 3 from J, leaving 15 bases between them.

What was sequenced was CD4+ T cells from PBMCs. The chain joins TRBV5-6 to TRBJ2-3, with D possibly TRBD1 on 6 matching bases. This clonotype originated in a human donor with Susac syndrome. The CDR3 nucleotides read TGTGCCAGCAGCCCTAGACAGGCGGCGACAGATACGCAGTATTTT. This gives the protein CASSPRQAATDTQYF.